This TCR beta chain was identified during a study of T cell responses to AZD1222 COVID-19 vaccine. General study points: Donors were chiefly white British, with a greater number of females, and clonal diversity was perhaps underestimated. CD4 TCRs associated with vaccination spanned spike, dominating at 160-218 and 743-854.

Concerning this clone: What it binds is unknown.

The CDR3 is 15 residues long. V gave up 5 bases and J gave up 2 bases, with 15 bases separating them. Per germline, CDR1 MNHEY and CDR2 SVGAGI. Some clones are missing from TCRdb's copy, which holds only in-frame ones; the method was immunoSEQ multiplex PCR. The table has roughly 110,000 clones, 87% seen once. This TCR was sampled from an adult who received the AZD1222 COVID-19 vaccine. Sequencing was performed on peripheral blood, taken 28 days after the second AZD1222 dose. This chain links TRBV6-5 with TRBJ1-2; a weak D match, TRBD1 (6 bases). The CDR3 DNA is TGTGCCAGCAGTATAGGTGATACAGGGAACTATGGCTACACCTTC. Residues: CASSIGDTGNYGYTF.